This passage covers 7 T cell receptor beta chains from one sample sequenced in a study of T cell repertoires in cytomegalovirus infection. TCRdb re-analysed the reads in MiXCR, keeping a single row per CDR3 protein. The sample holds roughly 230,000 distinct CDR3 sequences, about 20% seen once. The sample taken for sequencing was CD8+ T cells from PBMCs. The receptors shown here come from a human donor in good health (CMV status not recorded). Some clones in this sample may be carry-over from other donors' samples.

As concerns this clonotype: At one of its ends the junction is not consistent with the germline gene, which may arise from a read error. This chain uses TRBV12-3 or TRBV12-4 with TRBJ2-1; 10 nucleotides agree with TRBD2. This CDR3 contains 15 residues. The CDR3 DNA reads TGTGCCAGCAGCTCGGGACTAGCGTCCTACAGTGAGCAGTTCTTC. Residues: CASSSGLASYSEQFF.

This clonotype was observed a few times. The chain employs TRBV7-9 and TRBJ2-2, with D perhaps given as TRBD1 or TRBD2 (6 bases each). The V gene's germline CDR1 is SEHNR and CDR2 FQNEAQ (reference sequence). V lost 1 base and J lost 5, with 11 bases in between. The CDR3 contains 15 residues. The CDR3 loop is CASSLVTGLTGELFF. DNA for the CDR3: TGTGCCAGCAGCTTAGTGACAGGACTAACCGGGGAGCTGTTTTTT.

The chain employs TRBV29-1 and TRBJ2-3; 10 bases match TRBD2. The CDR3 length is 16 residues. The ends lost 0 bases at V and 2 bases at J; junction bases unmatched: 5. Germline V gene sequence: CDR1 SQVTM, CDR2 ANQGSEA. As DNA, the CDR3 is TGCAGCGTTGAAGATCTCCTAGCGGGGGCCACAGATACGCAGTATTTT. Translating gives CSVEDLLAGATDTQYF.

This chain links TRBV15 with TRBJ2-7; D remains unclear. V gave up 1 base and J gave up 3 bases, with 7 bases separating them. The CDR3 totals 13 residues. Germline V gene sequence: CDR1 LNHNV, CDR2 YYDKDF (reference sequence). CDR3 amino acids: CATSRGKVYEQYF. The CDR3 nucleotides are TGTGCCACCAGCAGAGGTAAAGTCTACGAGCAGTACTTC.

This clonotype was observed a few times. The genes are TRBV10-3 and TRBJ1-4, with 10 positions matching TRBD1. Germline assignment: CDR1 ENHRY and CDR2 SYGVKD. Germline trimming cut 2 bases from V and 6 bases from J; bases unmatched to any gene: 0. The CDR3 spans 14 residues. The CDR3 protein is CAISEGTGDEKLFF. The CDR3 region has the DNA TGTGCCATCAGTGAGGGGACAGGGGATGAAAAACTGTTTTTT.

This clonotype was detected ten times or more. The chain couples TRBV7-9 to TRBJ1-1; TRBD1 might be the D (6 bases). The V end lost 5 bases, the J end lost 7 bases, and 11 bases lay between the germline ends. The CDR3 is made up of 12 amino acids. Germline V gene sequence: CDR1 SEHNR, CDR2 FQNEAQ (reference sequence). Here the CDR3 reads CASSPTGIEAFF. The CDR3 DNA reads as TGTGCCAGCAGCCCCACAGGGATTGAAGCTTTCTTT.

This clonotype has just a few counts. The rearrangement uses TRBV19 and TRBJ2-1, with D perhaps matching TRBD1 (6 bases). Germline V gives CDR1 LNHDA, CDR2 SQIVND (reference sequence). V was shortened by 5 bases and J by 3 bases, with 14 bases between the two germline ends. The CDR3 sequence is 15 residues long. The CDR3 DNA sequence: TGTGCCAGTAGTTTTTCGCAGGGGATCTACAATGAGCAGTTCTTC. It yields the protein CASSFSQGIYNEQFF.